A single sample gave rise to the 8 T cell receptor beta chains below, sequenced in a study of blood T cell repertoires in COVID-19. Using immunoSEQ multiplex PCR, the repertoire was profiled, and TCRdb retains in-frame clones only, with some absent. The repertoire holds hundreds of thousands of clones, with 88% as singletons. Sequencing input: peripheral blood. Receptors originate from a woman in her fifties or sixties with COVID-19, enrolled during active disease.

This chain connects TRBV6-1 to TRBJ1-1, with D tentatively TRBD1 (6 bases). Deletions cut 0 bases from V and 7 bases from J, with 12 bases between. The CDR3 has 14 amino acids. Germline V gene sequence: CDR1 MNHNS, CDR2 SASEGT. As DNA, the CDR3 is TGTGCCAGCAGTGAAGCGGGGGCCCCCCATGAAGCTTTCTTT. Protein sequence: CASSEAGAPHEAFF.

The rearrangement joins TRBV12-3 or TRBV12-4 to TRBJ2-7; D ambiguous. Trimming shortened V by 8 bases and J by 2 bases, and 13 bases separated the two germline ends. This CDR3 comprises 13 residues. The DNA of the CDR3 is TGTGCCAGCGGTAGAGGAGTAGCCTACGAGCAGTACTTC. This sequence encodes CASGRGVAYEQYF.

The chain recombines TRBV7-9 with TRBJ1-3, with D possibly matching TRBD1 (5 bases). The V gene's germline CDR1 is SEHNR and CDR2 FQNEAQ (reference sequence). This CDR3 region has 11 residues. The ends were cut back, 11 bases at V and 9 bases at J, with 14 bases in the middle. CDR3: CALETRATIYF. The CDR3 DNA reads TGTGCCCTCGAAACCAGGGCCACCATATATTTT.

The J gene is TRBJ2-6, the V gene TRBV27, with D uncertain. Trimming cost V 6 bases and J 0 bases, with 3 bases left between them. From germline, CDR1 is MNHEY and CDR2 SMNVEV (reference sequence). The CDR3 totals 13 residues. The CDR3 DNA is TGTGCCAGCAGAGCCTCTGGGGCCAACGTCCTGACTTTC. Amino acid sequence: CASRASGANVLTF.

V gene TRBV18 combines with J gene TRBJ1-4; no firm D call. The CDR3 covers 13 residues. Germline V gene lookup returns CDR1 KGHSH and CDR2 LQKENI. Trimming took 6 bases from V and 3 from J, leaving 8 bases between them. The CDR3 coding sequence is TGTGCCAGCTCTCACAGAGCTAATGAAAAACTGTTTTTT. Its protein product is CASSHRANEKLFF.

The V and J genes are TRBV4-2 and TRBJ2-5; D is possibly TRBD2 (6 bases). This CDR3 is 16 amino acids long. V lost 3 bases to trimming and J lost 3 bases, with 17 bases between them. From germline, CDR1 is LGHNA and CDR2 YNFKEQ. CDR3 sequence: CASSHSGTPEEETQYF. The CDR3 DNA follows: TGTGCCAGCAGCCATTCCGGGACTCCTGAGGAAGAGACCCAGTACTTC.

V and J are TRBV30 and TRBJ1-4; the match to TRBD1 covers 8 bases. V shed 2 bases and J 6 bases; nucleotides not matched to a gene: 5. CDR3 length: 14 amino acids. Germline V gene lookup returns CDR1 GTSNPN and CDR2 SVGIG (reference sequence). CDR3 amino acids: CAWSWLGQDEKLFF. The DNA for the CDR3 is TGTGCCTGGAGTTGGTTGGGACAGGATGAAAAACTGTTTTTT. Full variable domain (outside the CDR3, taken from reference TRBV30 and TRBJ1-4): SQTIHQWPATLVQPVGSPLSLECTVEGTSNPNLYWYRQAAGRGLQLLFYSVGIGQISSEVPQNLSASRPQDRQFILSSKKLLLSDSGFYLCAWSWLGQDEKLFFGSGTQLSVL.

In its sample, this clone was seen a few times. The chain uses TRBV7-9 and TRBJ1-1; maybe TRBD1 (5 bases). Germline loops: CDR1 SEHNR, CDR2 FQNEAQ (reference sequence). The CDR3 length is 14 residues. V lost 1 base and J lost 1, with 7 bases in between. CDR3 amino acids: CASSLGRANTEAFF. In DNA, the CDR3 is TGTGCCAGCAGCTTAGGCAGGGCGAACACTGAAGCTTTCTTT.